What follows are 14 T cell receptor beta chains derived from one specimen sequenced in a study of beta chain features in type 1 diabetes. The sequenced template was cDNA made from the entire isolated RNA. The assay was immunoSEQ multiplex PCR, and TCRdb's table has in-frame clones only and misses some. In the table there are tens of thousands of clones, around three fifths of which are singletons. The sample comprised Tregs from blood. Receptor source: a woman aged 18-29 years in good health.

The genes are TRBV5-8 and TRBJ1-4, with TRBD1 matching 7 bases. Looked up from germline, CDR1 is SGHTS and CDR2 is YDEGEE. Trimming took 0 bases from V and 0 from J; bases not matched to a gene: 5. The CDR3 spans 17 residues. CDR3 in DNA: TGTGCCAGCAGCTTGGAAGGGGGCGCCCCAACTAATGAAAAACTGTTTTTT. Translation: CASSLEGGAPTNEKLFF.

In this sample, this clone turned up a few times. The chain has TRBV10-3 and TRBJ2-3; TRBD2 aligns across 12 bases. J lost 3 bases, V lost 6 bases, and 7 bases had no gene match. Per the germline V gene, CDR1 is ENHRY and CDR2 is SYGVKD. The CDR3 runs to 16 residues. DNA for the CDR3: TGTGCCATCAGGGGATTGACTAGCGGGAGTACAGATACGCAGTATTTT. This codes for CAIRGLTSGSTDTQYF.

The chain joins TRBV19 to TRBJ2-7, with D possibly matching TRBD1 (6 bases). V gave up 4 bases and J gave up 5 bases, with 12 bases separating them. CDR1 and CDR2 (germline): LNHDA, SQIVND (reference sequence). The CDR3 covers 13 residues. CDR3: CASSNQGINEQYF. DNA for the CDR3: TGTGCCAGTAGTAACCAGGGGATTAACGAGCAGTACTTC.

The genes are TRBV9 and TRBJ1-1; tentative D call: TRBD1 (6 bases). There are 13 residues in the CDR3. From germline, CDR1 is SGDLS and CDR2 YYNGEE. V was clipped by 6 bases and J by 3 bases, with 12 bases between them. CDR3 region: CASTEGEYTEAFF. The CDR3 DNA follows: TGTGCCAGCACTGAGGGGGAGTACACTGAAGCTTTCTTT.

This chain joins TRBV5-6 and TRBJ1-1, with unresolved D. Germline V gives CDR1 SGHDT, CDR2 YYEEEE. The CDR3 loop spans 13 amino acids. Trimming took off 4 bases at V and 1 base at J, with 8 bases between the two ends. The CDR3 sequence is CASSGRRNTEAFF. CDR3 bases: TGTGCCAGCAGCGGCCGGAGGAACACTGAAGCTTTCTTT.

The gene calls are TRBV4-3 and TRBJ2-3; no clear D gene. The germline V and J ends were trimmed by 4 bases and 4 bases, with 6 bases remaining between them. The CDR3 contains 12 residues. CDR1 LGHNA and CDR2 YSLEER come from the germline V gene. CDR3 nucleotide sequence: TGCGCCAGCAGCCCAGGTTCAGATACGCAGTATTTT. The encoded protein is CASSPGSDTQYF.

The J gene is TRBJ2-1, the V gene TRBV5-1; maybe TRBD2 (6 bases). The germline V gene encodes CDR1 SGHRS and CDR2 YFSETQ. V lost 4 bases and J lost 6, with 14 bases in between. The CDR3 runs 14 residues. CDR3 residues: CASSIGLRSNEQFF. The CDR3 DNA is TGCGCCAGCAGCATAGGACTACGCAGCAATGAGCAGTTCTTC.

The CDR3 spells CASSGAPGFYYEQYF. For the CDR3, the DNA is TGTGCCAGCAGCGGGGCCCCCGGGTTTTACTACGAGCAGTACTTC. The V and J genes are TRBV7-6 and TRBJ2-7, with a tentative D call TRBD1 (5 bases). Trimming shortened V by 5 bases and J by 3 bases, and 17 bases separated the two germline ends. Germline V gene data show CDR1 as SGHVS and CDR2 as FNYEAQ. CDR3 length: 15 residues. Together with reference TRBV7-6 and TRBJ2-7, the CDR3 gives the full variable domain: GAGVSQSPRYKVTKRGQDVALRCDPISGHVSLYWYRQALGQGPEFLTYFNYEAQQDKSGLPNDRFSAERPEGSISTLTIQRTEQRDSAMYRCASSGAPGFYYEQYFGPGTRLTVT.

This clone was detected only a few times. The rearrangement joins TRBV6-1 to TRBJ2-1, with TRBD2 matching 13 bases. V dropped 1 base and J dropped 7; count of bases not matched to a gene: 1. CDR3 length: 15 amino acids. The germline gives CDR1 MNHNS, CDR2 SASEGT. CDR3 protein: CASSEGTSGSNEQFF. The CDR3 DNA reads TGTGCCAGCAGTGAAGGGACTAGCGGGAGTAATGAGCAGTTCTTC.

The genes are TRBV5-1 and TRBJ1-6; D not certain. CDR3 length: 19 amino acids. Germline V gene data show CDR1 as SGHRS and CDR2 as YFSETQ. Trimming stripped 3 bases from V and 5 bases from J, with 24 bases between. The CDR3 region is CASSSVSRTDYYNNSPLHF. Here the CDR3 DNA reads TGCGCCAGCAGCTCAGTGAGCCGGACTGACTATTATAATAATTCACCCCTCCACTTT. The entire variable domain, with the rest obtained from reference TRBV5-1 and TRBJ1-6, is as follows: KAGVTQTPRYLIKTRGQQVTLSCSPISGHRSVSWYQQTPGQGLQFLFEYFSETQRNKGNFPGRFSGRQFSNSRSEMNVSTLELGDSALYLCASSSVSRTDYYNNSPLHFGNGTRLTVT.

This clone was seen once. J is TRBJ2-1 and V is TRBV29-1; 12 bases fit TRBD2. This CDR3 has 14 residues. In germline, CDR1 is SQVTM, CDR2 ANQGSEA. Trimming at V came to 3 bases and at J to 5 bases, leaving 2 bases not matched to a gene. CDR3 DNA sequence: TGCAGCGTTGATAGACTAGCGGGGGACAATGAGCAGTTCTTC. It translates to CSVDRLAGDNEQFF.

This clone was seen a few times. The chain has TRBV5-4 and TRBJ1-2, with D tentatively TRBD1 (5 bases). From germline, CDR1 is SGHNT and CDR2 YYREEE (reference sequence). The CDR3 consists of 13 residues. Trimming pared 4 bases from V and 6 bases from J, leaving 13 bases between. This CDR3 reads CASSAGWTNGYTF. The CDR3 nucleotides are TGTGCCAGCAGCGCCGGTTGGACAAATGGCTACACCTTC.

This sequence joins TRBV5-1 and TRBJ1-2; 10 nucleotides line up with TRBD1. V gave up 4 bases and J gave up 1 base; unmatched junction bases: 1. CDR3 length: 14 residues. Germline-derived CDR1 and CDR2 are SGHRS and YFSETQ. This CDR3 reads CASSRDRGNYGYTF. The CDR3 DNA follows: TGCGCCAGCAGCCGGGACAGGGGTAACTATGGCTACACCTTC.

This clone has only a few counts. The rearrangement joins TRBV5-4 to TRBJ1-1, with D perhaps TRBD1 (5 bases). Germline CDR1 and CDR2: SGHNT and YYREEE (reference sequence). Trimming removed 4 bases at V and 1 base at J, with 14 bases between. CDR3 length equals 15 residues. CDR3 in amino acids: CASSRPKGANTEAFF. CDR3 DNA: TGTGCCAGCAGCCGACCCAAAGGGGCGAACACTGAAGCTTTCTTT.